This T cell receptor beta chain was found in a study of OX40 agonist ivuxolimab in advanced cancers. Study-level information: Patient treatment consisted of intravenous ivuxolimab administration every 2 weeks at 0.01 to 10 mg/kg. Partial responses, seen in three patients, involved one hepatocellular carcinoma and two cutaneous melanomas. General observations from the study: Among T cells, CD8+ cells averaged more expanded clones than CD4+ cells.

Libraries were prepared by immunoSEQ multiplex PCR; TCRdb keeps only in-frame clonotypes and omits some of them. The sample includes about 90,000 clones, about 87% of them seen just once. CDR1 and CDR2 (germline): SGHTS, YDEGEE. Trimming cost V 0 bases and J 1 base, with 14 bases left between them. The CDR3 has 16 amino acids. Note on this clone: Its antigen is still unknown.

The chain carries TRBV5-8 and TRBJ2-7; D gene uncertain. The source of this sequence is an adult with an advanced solid tumor such as melanoma, head and neck, liver or kidney cancer. The source material was CD4+ or CD8+ T cells sorted from blood, sampled in a trial of the OX40 agonist ivuxolimab. For the CDR3, the DNA is TGTGCCAGCAGCTTGGGGCAGCTTACTTTTTCCTACGAGCAGTACTTC. Protein sequence: CASSLGQLTFSYEQYF.